Listed here is a single TCR beta chain. This entry is derived from a study of sequential checkpoint blockade in melanoma. Treatment indicated: randomized to nivolumab then ipilimumab (arm A) or the reverse (arm B). Repertoires were generated with immunoSEQ multiplex PCR, while TCRdb's copy carries only in-frame clones and drops some. This table has about 37,000 clones, about four fifths appearing once. Germline CDR1 SGDLS, CDR2 YYNGEE. J gave up 9 bases and V 7 bases, and 4 bases lay outside the gene matches. CDR3 length equals 11 residues. This chain joins TRBV9 and TRBJ2-1, with TRBD2 identical over 7 bases. The TCR comes from a human donor with melanoma. This specimen was CD8+ T cells sorted from blood (inferred from file names), taken from a patient given nivolumab and ipilimumab in sequence. The CDR3 is CASGRAGEQFF. CDR3 bases: TGTGCCAGCGGGAGGGCCGGTGAGCAGTTCTTC.